This T cell receptor (beta chain) was sequenced for a study of blood T cell repertoires in COVID-19. About the study: The origin of the acute and convalescent COVID-19 samples was the United States, Italy and Spain. PBMCs, B-cell-depleted T cells, or T cells provided the cDNA or gDNA that made up the material.

The V and J ends lost 0 bases and 6 bases respectively, with 15 bases between them. This CDR3 spans 15 amino acids. Germline CDR1 and CDR2: SGHRS and YFSETQ. In the source study's methods: Amplification of reference gene primers provided the estimated nucleated cell counts. Method: immunoSEQ multiplex PCR; TCRdb's copy keeps in-frame clones and lacks some. V, J and clone size derive from that table, while D and trimming were established from the DNA sequence. The sample consists of approximately 65,000 clones, approximately 93% of them appearing once. Sequencing input: peripheral blood. This receptor was taken from a man in his 70s with active COVID-19. This chain connects TRBV5-1 to TRBJ1-1, with a possible D match to TRBD1 (5 bases). The DNA of the CDR3 is TGCGCCAGCAGCTTGGCCGGCAGGGTATCGGCTGAAGCTTTCTTT. Translating gives CASSLAGRVSAEAFF. The variable domain in full, completed from reference TRBV5-1 and TRBJ1-1, reads KAGVTQTPRYLIKTRGQQVTLSCSPISGHRSVSWYQQTPGQGLQFLFEYFSETQRNKGNFPGRFSGRQFSNSRSEMNVSTLELGDSALYLCASSLAGRVSAEAFFGQGTRLTVV.